The clone carrying this T cell receptor (beta chain) has more than one count but fewer than ten. The antigen is not known. This entry is derived from a study of cytotoxic CD8 clonotypes in ibrutinib-treated CLL. About the research overall: Of the patients, about twelve were relapsed/refractory, 15 treatment-naive and roughly 17 IGHV unmutated. Study findings and constraints: Public clonotypes were seen rarely and were contracted or stable on treatment. Exceeding age-matched healthy donors, baseline clonality also tracked the counts of circulating CD8+ T cells.

TCRdb's table, derived via immunoSEQ multiplex PCR, lists solely in-frame clones and lacks some. Of about 300,000 clones listed, about 64% are singletons. The germline V and J ends were trimmed by 1 base and 7 bases, with 11 bases remaining between them. This CDR3 spans 15 amino acids. Germline V gene sequence: CDR1 ENHRY, CDR2 SYGVKD. This sequence joins TRBV10-3 and TRBJ1-6; D gene unclear. The sample was PBMCs, taken after 36 months of ibrutinib treatment. This TCR came from a human donor with chronic lymphocytic leukemia. For the CDR3, the DNA is TGTGCCATCAGTGAGTTCGCAGGCCCCAATTCACCCCTCCACTTT. Translation: CAISEFAGPNSPLHF.